The 14 T cell receptor beta chains presented below share a single source sample, sequenced in a study of T cells in Graves' hyperthyroidism and ophthalmopathy. The TCR beta CDR3 regions underwent amplification using RNA transcripts as the source. RT-PCR in the first round (using the HTBI primer set) targeted the TCR CDR3. From the multiplex PCR reads, TCRdb called clonotypes with MiXCR, one entry per CDR3 protein. Among about 520,000 distinct CDR3 sequences listed, around 20% were seen once. Material for sequencing was blood. Receptors originate from a man between 18 and 29 years old with Graves' hyperthyroidism.

The chain employs TRBV7-9 and TRBJ2-5; tentative D call: TRBD2 (5 bases). This CDR3 has 16 amino acids. V gave up 1 base and J gave up 5 bases, with 17 bases separating them. The germline gives CDR1 SEHNR, CDR2 FQNEAQ (reference sequence). The CDR3 region has the DNA TGTGCCAGCAGCTTAGGGGCGGACTTTACATTGGAGACCCAGTACTTC. Translating gives CASSLGADFTLETQYF.

This clonotype was recorded only once. This chain connects TRBV13 to TRBJ2-2; D remains unclear. Germline V gene sequence: CDR1 PRHDT, CDR2 FYEKMQ (reference sequence). The CDR3 runs 16 residues. The V end lost 8 bases, the J end lost 3 bases, and 19 bases lay between the germline ends. The CDR3 DNA is TGTGCCAGCCGTTTGGCTTCTCTGAGCGACACCGGGGAGCTGTTTTTT. Protein sequence: CASRLASLSDTGELFF.

The chain combines TRBV29-1 with TRBJ1-1; no reliable D call. Trimming shortened V by 7 bases and J by 1 base, and 7 bases separated the two germline ends. There are 11 residues in the CDR3. Germline CDR1 SQVTM, CDR2 ANQGSEA. Here the CDR3 reads CSGFWNTEAFF. The CDR3 nucleotides read TGCAGCGGTTTTTGGAACACTGAAGCTTTCTTT.

This clonotype was detected a few times. The chain carries TRBV5-5 and TRBJ1-5; perhaps TRBD1 as D (6 bases). Germline values: CDR1 SGHKS, CDR2 YYEKEE (reference sequence). The CDR3 length is 14 residues. V lost 4 bases, J lost 3 bases, and 11 bases lay in between. CDR3 in amino acids: CASSSGQNNQPQHF. The CDR3, as DNA: TGTGCCAGCAGCAGTGGACAGAACAATCAGCCCCAGCATTTT.

This clonotype was counted between two and nine times. This chain uses TRBV30 with TRBJ2-7; D might be TRBD1 (6 bases). Germline CDR1 GTSNPN, CDR2 SVGIG (reference sequence). The CDR3 extends over 14 amino acids. The V and J ends lost 0 bases and 6 bases respectively, with 15 bases between them. The CDR3 loop is CAWSVSQGWREQYF. The CDR3 DNA sequence: TGTGCCTGGAGTGTATCACAGGGATGGCGCGAGCAGTACTTC.

This clonotype was detected ten times or more. The V and J genes are TRBV6-4 and TRBJ1-1, with 9 bases identical to TRBD1. The CDR3 consists of 15 residues. Germline V gene data show CDR1 as MRHNA and CDR2 as SNTAGT. With V trimmed by 5 bases and J by 4 bases, 8 bases remained unmatched. The DNA for the CDR3 is TGTGCCAGCAGTAAGGGACAGGGCATCGCCACTGAAGCTTTCTTT. Protein product: CASSKGQGIATEAFF.

This clonotype was recorded many times. J is TRBJ1-3 and V is TRBV6-1, with D unclear. V shed 5 bases and J shed 0 bases, with 11 bases lying between them. The CDR3 length is 15 residues. The germline gives CDR1 MNHNS, CDR2 SASEGT. The chain's CDR3 is CASSRQPSSGNTIYF. DNA of the CDR3: TGTGCCAGCAGTCGGCAGCCGAGCTCTGGAAACACCATATATTTT.

This clonotype was counted a few times. This chain joins TRBV27 and TRBJ1-6; D not certain. Trimming took 4 bases from V and 7 from J, leaving 8 bases between them. This CDR3 has 13 residues. The V gene's germline CDR1 is MNHEY and CDR2 SMNVEV (reference sequence). The chain's CDR3 is CASSSRENSPLHF. CDR3 sequence (DNA): TGTGCCAGCAGTTCGCGGGAGAATTCACCCCTCCACTTT.

This clonotype turned up a few times. The chain recombines TRBV12-5 with TRBJ2-2; D is perhaps TRBD1 (6 bases). The ends were cut back, 8 bases at V and 6 bases at J, with 13 bases in the middle. Per the germline V gene, CDR1 is LGHNT and CDR2 is FRNRAP. The CDR3 runs 13 residues. CDR3 nucleotides: TGTGCTAGTACTACAGGGAGCCCCGGGGAGCTGTTTTTT. This gives the protein CASTTGSPGELFF.

There are a few counts of this clonotype. Lacking the conserved final phenylalanine or tryptophan, this CDR3 likely reflects a read error. The rearrangement joins TRBV28 to TRBJ2-5; 10 nucleotides agree with TRBD2. V was clipped by 8 bases and J by 1 base; unmatched bases: 13. In germline, CDR1 is MDHEN, CDR2 SYDVKM. This CDR3 is built from 17 residues. DNA of the CDR3: TGTGCCAGCCGTACGGGGCTAGCGGGGGCCCCCCAAGAGACCCAGTACCTC. Translating gives CASRTGLAGAPQETQYL.

This clonotype was seen only a few times. The chain links TRBV29-1 to TRBJ2-7; D gene ambiguous. Germline V lookup: CDR1 SQVTM, CDR2 ANQGSEA. The length of the CDR3 is 14 residues. V lost 0 bases and J 2 bases, leaving 11 bases between the germline ends. CDR3 in DNA: TGCAGCGTTGAAGAGGTAGCCCTTACCTACGAGCAGTACTTC. This translates into CSVEEVALTYEQYF.

The table lists this clonotype with a few counts. This may be a read error, as it is one base from a much larger clone. V and J are TRBV20-1 and TRBJ2-4; a possible D gene is TRBD2 (5 bases). The CDR3 spans 12 residues. Germline CDR1 and CDR2: DFQATT and SNEGSKA (reference sequence). DNA of the CDR3: TGCAGTGCTACCTCCCTCGGGAACATTAAGTACTTC. It codes for CSATSLGNIKYF.

Details on this clonotype: Possible read error: a much larger clone is one base away. This is likely a read error, given that the CDR3 carries no conserved phenylalanine or tryptophan at its end. The chain has TRBV11-3 and TRBJ1-6, with 7 bases matching TRBD1. The CDR3 length is 15 residues. J gave up 4 bases and V 3 bases, and 3 bases lay outside the gene matches. Per germline, CDR1 SGHNT and CDR2 YENEEA. CDR3 region: CASSFPGQYNSPLHL. The CDR3 DNA reads TGTGCCAGCAGCTTTCCGGGACAGTATAATTCACCCCTCCACTTG.

V usage is TRBV28 and J usage is TRBJ1-2, with TRBD1 identical over 7 bases. The V segment lost 7 bases and the J segment 7 bases; nucleotides outside the gene matches: 6. This CDR3 is built from 12 residues. From germline, CDR1 is MDHEN and CDR2 SYDVKM. CDR3 sequence: CASTGGTAGYTF. The CDR3 DNA reads TGTGCCAGCACCGGGGGGACAGCTGGCTACACCTTC.